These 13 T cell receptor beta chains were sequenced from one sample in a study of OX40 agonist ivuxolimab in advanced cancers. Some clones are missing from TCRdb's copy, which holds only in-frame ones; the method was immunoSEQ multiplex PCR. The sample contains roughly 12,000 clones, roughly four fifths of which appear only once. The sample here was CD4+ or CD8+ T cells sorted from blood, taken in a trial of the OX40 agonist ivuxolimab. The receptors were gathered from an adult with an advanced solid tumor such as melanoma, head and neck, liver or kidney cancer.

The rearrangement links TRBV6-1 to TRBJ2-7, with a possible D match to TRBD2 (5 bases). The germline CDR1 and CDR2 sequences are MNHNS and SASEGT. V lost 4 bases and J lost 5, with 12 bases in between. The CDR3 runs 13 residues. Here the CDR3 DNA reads TGTGCCAGCAGTGGGGGAGAGGCGGACGAGCAGTACTTC. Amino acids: CASSGGEADEQYF.

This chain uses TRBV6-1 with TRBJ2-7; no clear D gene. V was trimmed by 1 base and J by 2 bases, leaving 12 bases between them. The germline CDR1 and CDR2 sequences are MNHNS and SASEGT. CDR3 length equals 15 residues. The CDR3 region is CASSEGIHVPYEQYF. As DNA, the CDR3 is TGTGCCAGCAGTGAAGGGATCCATGTACCCTACGAGCAGTACTTC.

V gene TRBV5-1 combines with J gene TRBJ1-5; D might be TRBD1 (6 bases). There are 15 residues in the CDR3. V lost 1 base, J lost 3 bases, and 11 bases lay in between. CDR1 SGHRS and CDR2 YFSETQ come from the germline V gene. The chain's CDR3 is CASSLSGQINQPQHF. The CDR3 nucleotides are TGCGCCAGCAGCTTGTCAGGACAGATCAATCAGCCCCAGCATTTT.

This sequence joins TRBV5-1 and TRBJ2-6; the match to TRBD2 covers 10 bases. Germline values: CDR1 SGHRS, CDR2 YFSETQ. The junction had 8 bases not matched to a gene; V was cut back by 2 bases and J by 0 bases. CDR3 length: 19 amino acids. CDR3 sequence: CASSFGLAEPPSGANVLTF. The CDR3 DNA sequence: TGCGCCAGCAGCTTCGGACTAGCGGAACCGCCCTCTGGGGCCAACGTCCTGACTTTC.

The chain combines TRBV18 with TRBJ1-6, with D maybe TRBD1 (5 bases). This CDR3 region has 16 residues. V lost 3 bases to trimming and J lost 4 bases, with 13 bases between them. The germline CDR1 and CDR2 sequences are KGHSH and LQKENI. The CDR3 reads CASSPSLGGYNSPLHF. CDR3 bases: TGTGCCAGCTCACCCTCCCTCGGGGGGTATAATTCACCCCTCCACTTT.

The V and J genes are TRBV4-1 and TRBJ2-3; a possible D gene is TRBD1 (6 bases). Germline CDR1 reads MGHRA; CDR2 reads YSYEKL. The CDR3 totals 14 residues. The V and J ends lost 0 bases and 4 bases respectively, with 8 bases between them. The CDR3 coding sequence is TGCGCCAGCAGCCAAGAAGGGGGAGCAGATACGCAGTATTTT. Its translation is CASSQEGGADTQYF.

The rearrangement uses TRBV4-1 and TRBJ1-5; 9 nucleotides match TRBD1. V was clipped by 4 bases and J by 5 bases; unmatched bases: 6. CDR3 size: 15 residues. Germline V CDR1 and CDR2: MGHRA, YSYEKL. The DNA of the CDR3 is TGCGCCAGCAGCCCGAGGGGACAGGGCGATCAGCCCCAGCATTTT. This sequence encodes CASSPRGQGDQPQHF.

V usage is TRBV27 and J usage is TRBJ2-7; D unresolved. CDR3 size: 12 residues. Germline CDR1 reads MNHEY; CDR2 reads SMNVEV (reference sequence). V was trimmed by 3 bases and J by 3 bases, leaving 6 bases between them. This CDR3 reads CASSFGGYEQYF. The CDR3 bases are TGTGCCAGCAGTTTTGGCGGCTACGAGCAGTACTTC.

This chain's CDR3 is CASRPGLGWAEQYF. CDR3 in DNA: TGTGCCAGTAGACCCGGACTAGGGTGGGCCGAGCAGTACTTC. V and J are TRBV19 and TRBJ2-7; 7 nucleotides align to TRBD2. Germline V gene sequence: CDR1 LNHDA, CDR2 SQIVND (reference sequence). V shed 6 bases and J 6 bases; nucleotides not matched to a gene: 11. The CDR3 spans 14 residues.

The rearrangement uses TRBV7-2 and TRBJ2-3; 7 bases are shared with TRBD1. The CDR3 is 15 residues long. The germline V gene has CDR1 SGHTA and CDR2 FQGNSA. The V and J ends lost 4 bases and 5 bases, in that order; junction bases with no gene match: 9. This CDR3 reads CASSSTGLFGDTQYF. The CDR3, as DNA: TGTGCCAGCAGCTCGACAGGGCTCTTTGGAGATACGCAGTATTTT.

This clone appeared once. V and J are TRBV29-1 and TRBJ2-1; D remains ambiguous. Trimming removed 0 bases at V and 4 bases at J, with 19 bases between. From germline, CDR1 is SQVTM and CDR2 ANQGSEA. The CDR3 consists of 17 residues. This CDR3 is CSVEDSVRAGIYNEQFF. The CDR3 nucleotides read TGCAGCGTTGAAGATTCGGTTAGGGCAGGCATTTACAATGAGCAGTTCTTC.

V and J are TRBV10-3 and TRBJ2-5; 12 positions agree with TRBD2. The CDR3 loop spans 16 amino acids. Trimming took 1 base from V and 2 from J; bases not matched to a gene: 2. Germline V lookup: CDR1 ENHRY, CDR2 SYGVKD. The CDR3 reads CAISELGTSGQETQYF. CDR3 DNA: TGTGCCATCAGTGAGTTAGGGACTAGCGGGCAAGAGACCCAGTACTTC.

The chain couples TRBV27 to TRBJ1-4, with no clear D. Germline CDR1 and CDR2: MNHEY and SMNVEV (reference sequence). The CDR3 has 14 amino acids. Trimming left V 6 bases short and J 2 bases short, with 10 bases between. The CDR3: CASRPGHTNEKLFF. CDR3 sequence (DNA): TGTGCCAGCAGACCGGGCCATACTAATGAAAAACTGTTTTTT.